This TCR beta chain came from a study of neurological immune-mediated disorders. The sorted libraries took 1 million CD4+ or CD8+ T cells. Trimming stripped 7 bases from V and 8 bases from J, with 12 bases between. The CDR3 extends over 11 amino acids. Germline lookup yields CDR1 SQVTM and CDR2 ANQGSEA. 5'RACE generated cDNA with 10-nucleotide random UMIs. Each sequencing run yielded over 200 million TCR-beta sequences from 15-18 subjects. TCRdb ran MiXCR on the 5' RACE reads and lists one entry per CDR3 protein. The data contain fewer than 40,000 distinct CDR3 sequences, 4.5% to 7% of them singletons. This clonotype has at least ten counts.

The receptor was derived from a woman aged 50 to 60 in good health. The source material was CD4+ T cells from blood. This chain joins TRBV29-1 and TRBJ2-4; D possibly uses TRBD1 or TRBD2 (5 bases each). CDR3 protein: CSAPRGDIQYF. DNA for the CDR3: TGCAGCGCCCCGAGAGGGGACATTCAGTACTTC.